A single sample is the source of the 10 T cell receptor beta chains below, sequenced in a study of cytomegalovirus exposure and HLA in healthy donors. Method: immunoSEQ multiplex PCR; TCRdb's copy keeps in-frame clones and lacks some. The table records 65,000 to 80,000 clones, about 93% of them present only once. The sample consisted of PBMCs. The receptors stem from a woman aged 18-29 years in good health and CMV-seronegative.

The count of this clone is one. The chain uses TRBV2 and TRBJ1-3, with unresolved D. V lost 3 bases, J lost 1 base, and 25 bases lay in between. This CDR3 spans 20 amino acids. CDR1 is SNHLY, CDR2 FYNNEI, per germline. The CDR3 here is CASSELIGPGIINSGNTIYF. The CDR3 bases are TGTGCCAGCAGTGAGCTAATAGGCCCCGGGATTATTAATTCTGGAAACACCATATATTTT.

The chain's CDR3 is CASRLAGGPSYEQYF. In DNA form, the CDR3 reads TGTGCCAGCAGGCTAGCGGGAGGGCCTTCCTACGAGCAGTACTTC. The rearrangement joins TRBV28 to TRBJ2-7; 12 nucleotides agree with TRBD2. Germline values: CDR1 MDHEN, CDR2 SYDVKM. Trimming cost V 6 bases and J 1 base; bases outside gene matches: 4. This CDR3 has 15 amino acids.

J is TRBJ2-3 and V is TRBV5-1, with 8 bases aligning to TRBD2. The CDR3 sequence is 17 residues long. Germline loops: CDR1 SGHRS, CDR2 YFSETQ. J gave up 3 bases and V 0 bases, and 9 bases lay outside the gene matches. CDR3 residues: CASSLGAAGVKTDTQYF. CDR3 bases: TGCGCCAGCAGCTTGGGGGCAGCGGGAGTAAAGACAGATACGCAGTATTTT.

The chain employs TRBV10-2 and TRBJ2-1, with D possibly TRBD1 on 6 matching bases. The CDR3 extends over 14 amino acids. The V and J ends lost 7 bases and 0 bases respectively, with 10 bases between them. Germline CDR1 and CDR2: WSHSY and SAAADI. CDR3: CASTLDSSYNEQFF. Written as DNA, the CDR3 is TGCGCCAGCACATTGGACAGCTCCTACAATGAGCAGTTCTTC.

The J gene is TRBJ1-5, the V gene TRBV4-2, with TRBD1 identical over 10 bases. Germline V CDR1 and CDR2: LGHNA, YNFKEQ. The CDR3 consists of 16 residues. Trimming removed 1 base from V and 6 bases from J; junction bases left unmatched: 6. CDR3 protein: CASSQAVDRGRQPQHF. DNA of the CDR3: TGTGCCAGCAGCCAAGCGGTCGACAGGGGGCGTCAGCCCCAGCATTTT.

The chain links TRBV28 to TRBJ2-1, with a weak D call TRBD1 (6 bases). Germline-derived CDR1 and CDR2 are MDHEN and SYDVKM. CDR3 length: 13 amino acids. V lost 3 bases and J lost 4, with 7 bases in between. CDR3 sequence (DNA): TGTGCCAGCAGTTTGGACAGTTACAATGAGCAGTTCTTC. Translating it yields CASSLDSYNEQFF.

The CDR3, as DNA: TGTGCCAGCAGTGACTCCGGGGACACAGATACGCAGTATTTT. It yields the protein CASSDSGDTDTQYF. The J gene is TRBJ2-3, the V gene TRBV6-4; the D gene is possibly TRBD2 (5 bases). The V and J ends lost 0 bases and 2 bases respectively, with 6 bases between them. The CDR3 is 14 amino acids. Looked up from germline, CDR1 is MRHNA and CDR2 is SNTAGT.

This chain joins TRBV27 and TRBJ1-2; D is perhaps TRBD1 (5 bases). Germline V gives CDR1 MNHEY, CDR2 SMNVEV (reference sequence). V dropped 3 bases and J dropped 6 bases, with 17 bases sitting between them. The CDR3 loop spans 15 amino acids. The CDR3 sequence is CASSFDRAPIDGYTF. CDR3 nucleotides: TGTGCCAGCAGTTTCGACAGAGCTCCGATCGATGGCTACACCTTC.

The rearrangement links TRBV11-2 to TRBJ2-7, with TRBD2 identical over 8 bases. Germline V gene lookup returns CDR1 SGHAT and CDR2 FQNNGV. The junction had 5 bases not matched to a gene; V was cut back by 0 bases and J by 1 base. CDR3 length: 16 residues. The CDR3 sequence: CASSLDGGAISYEQYF. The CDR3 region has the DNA TGTGCCAGCAGCTTAGACGGGGGGGCAATTTCCTACGAGCAGTACTTC.

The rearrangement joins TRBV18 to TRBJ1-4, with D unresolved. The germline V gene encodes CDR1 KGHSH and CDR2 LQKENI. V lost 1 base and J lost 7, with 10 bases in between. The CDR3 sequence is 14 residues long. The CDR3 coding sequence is TGTGCCAGCTCACCACAAGAGCTTGGTGAAAAACTGTTTTTT. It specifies CASSPQELGEKLFF.